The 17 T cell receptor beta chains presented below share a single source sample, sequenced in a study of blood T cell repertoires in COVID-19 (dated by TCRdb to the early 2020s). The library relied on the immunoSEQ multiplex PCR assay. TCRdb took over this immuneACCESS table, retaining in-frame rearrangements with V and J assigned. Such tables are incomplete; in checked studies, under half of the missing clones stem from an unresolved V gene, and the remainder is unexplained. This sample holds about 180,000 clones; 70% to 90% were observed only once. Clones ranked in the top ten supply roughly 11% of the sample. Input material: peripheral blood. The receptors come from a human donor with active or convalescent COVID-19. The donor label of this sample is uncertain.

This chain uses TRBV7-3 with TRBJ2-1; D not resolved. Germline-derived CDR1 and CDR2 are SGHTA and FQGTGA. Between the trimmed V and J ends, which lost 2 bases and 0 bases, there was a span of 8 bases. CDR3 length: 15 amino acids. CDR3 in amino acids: CASSLGLVSYNEQFF. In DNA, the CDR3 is TGTGCCAGCAGCTTAGGCCTAGTCTCCTACAATGAGCAGTTCTTC.

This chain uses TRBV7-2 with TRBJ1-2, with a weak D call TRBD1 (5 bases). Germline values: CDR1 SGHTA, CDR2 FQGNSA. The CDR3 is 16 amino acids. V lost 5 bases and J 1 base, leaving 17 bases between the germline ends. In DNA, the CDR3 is TGTGCCAGCAGCCTAAGTCCCACAGGCCGTAACTATGGCTACACCTTC. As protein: CASSLSPTGRNYGYTF.

CDR3 region: CAWSVIGRGYTF. The CDR3 DNA reads as TGTGCCTGGAGTGTGATTGGCCGCGGGTACACCTTC. The chain recombines TRBV30 with TRBJ1-2; D gene ambiguous. Trimming pared 0 bases from V and 11 bases from J, leaving 13 bases between. Germline-derived CDR1 and CDR2 are GTSNPN and SVGIG (reference sequence). The CDR3 has 12 residues.

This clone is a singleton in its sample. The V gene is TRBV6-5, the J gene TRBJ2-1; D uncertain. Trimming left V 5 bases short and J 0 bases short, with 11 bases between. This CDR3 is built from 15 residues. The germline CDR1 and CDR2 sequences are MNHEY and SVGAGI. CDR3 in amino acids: CASSPLGISYNEQFF. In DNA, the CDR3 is TGTGCCAGCAGTCCCCTAGGAATCTCCTACAATGAGCAGTTCTTC.

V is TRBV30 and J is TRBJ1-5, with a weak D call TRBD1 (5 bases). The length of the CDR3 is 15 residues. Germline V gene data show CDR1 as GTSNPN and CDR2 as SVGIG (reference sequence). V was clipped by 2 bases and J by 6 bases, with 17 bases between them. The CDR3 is CAWSPTGGVSQPQHF. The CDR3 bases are TGTGCCTGGAGTCCTACGGGGGGGGTGAGTCAGCCCCAGCATTTT.

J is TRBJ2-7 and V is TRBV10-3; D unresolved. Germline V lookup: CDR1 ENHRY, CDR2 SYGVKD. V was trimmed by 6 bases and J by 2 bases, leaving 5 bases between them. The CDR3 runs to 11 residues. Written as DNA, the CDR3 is TGTGCCATCAGCACTACCTACGAGCAGTACTTC. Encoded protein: CAISTTYEQYF.

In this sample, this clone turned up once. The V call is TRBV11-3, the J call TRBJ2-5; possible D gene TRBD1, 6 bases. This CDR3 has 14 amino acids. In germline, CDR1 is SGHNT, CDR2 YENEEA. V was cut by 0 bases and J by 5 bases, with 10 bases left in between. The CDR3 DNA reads TGTGCCAGCAGCTTAGAGGGGACACCGGAGACCCAGTACTTC. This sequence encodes CASSLEGTPETQYF.

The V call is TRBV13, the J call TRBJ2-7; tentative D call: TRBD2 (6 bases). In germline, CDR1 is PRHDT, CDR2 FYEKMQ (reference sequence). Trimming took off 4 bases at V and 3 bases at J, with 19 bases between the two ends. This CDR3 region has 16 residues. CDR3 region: CASSSRAAGRSYEQYF. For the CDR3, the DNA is TGTGCCAGCAGCTCTAGAGCTGCGGGACGGAGCTACGAGCAGTACTTC.

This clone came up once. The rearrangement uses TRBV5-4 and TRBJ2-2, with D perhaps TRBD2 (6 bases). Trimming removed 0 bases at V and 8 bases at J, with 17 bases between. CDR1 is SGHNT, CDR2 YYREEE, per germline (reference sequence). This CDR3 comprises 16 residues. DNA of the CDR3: TGTGCCAGCAGCTTGGCGGGGACTCCTCATGGAGGGGAGCTGTTTTTT. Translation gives CASSLAGTPHGGELFF.

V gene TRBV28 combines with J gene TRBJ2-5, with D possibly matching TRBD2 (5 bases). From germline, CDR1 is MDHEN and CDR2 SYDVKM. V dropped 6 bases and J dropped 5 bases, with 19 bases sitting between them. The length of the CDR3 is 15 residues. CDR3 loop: CASSPPRVSLETQYF. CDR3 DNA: TGTGCCAGCAGCCCCCCGAGGGTGAGTTTGGAGACCCAGTACTTC.

The CDR3 sequence: CASRSTGNSFDYGYTF. The CDR3 DNA follows: TGTGCCAGCAGGTCGACAGGGAACAGCTTTGACTATGGCTACACCTTC. This chain connects TRBV6-6 to TRBJ1-2; 7 nucleotides agree with TRBD1. The CDR3 extends over 16 amino acids. V lost 6 bases, J lost 3 bases, and 13 bases stayed unmatched. The V gene's germline CDR1 is MNHNY and CDR2 SVGAGI (reference sequence).

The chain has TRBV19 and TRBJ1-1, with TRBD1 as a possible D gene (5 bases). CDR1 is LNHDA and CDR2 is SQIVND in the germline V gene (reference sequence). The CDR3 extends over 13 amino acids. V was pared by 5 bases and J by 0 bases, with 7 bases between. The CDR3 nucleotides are TGTGCCAGTAGTTGGGGGGTGAACACTGAAGCTTTCTTT. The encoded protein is CASSWGVNTEAFF.

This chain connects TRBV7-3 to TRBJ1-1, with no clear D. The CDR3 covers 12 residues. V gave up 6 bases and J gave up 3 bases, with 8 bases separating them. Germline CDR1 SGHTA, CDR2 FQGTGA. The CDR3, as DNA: TGTGCCAGCAGGTCCGAGGACACTGAAGCTTTCTTT. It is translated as CASRSEDTEAFF.

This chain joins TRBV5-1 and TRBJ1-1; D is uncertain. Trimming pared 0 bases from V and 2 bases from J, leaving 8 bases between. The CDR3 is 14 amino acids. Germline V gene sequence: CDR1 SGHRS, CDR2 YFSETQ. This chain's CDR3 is CASSLAPSNTEAFF. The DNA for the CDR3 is TGCGCCAGCAGCTTGGCTCCGTCTAACACTGAAGCTTTCTTT.

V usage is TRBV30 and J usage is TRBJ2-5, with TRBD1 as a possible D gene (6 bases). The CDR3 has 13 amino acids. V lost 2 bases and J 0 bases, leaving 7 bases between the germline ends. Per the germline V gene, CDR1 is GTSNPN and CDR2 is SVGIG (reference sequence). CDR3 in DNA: TGTGCCTGGAGTAGGGGGAACCAAGAGACCCAGTACTTC. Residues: CAWSRGNQETQYF.

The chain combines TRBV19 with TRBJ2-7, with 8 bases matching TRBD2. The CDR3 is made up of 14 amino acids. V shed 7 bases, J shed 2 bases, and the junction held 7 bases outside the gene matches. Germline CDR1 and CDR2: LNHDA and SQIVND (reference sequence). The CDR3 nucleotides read TGTGCCAGTACCCATGGCGGGGGGACCTACGAGCAGTACTTC. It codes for CASTHGGGTYEQYF.

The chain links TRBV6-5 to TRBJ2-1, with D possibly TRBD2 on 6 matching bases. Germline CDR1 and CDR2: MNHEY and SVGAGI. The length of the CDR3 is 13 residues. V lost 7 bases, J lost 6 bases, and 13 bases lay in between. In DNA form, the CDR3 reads TGTGCCAGCAAGCCTAGCGCGGGCAATGAGCAGTTCTTC. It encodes CASKPSAGNEQFF.